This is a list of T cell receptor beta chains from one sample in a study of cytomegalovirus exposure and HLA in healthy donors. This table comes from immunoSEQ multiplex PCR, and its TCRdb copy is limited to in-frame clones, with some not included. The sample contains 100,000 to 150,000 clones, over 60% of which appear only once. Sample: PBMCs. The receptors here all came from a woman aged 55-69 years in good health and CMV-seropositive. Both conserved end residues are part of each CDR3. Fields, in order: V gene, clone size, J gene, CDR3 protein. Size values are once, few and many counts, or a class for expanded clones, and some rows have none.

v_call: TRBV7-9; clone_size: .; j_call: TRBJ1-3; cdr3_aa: CASSRAGTAGNTIYF
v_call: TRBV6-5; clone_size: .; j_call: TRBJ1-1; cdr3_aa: CASSPRRVDTEAFF
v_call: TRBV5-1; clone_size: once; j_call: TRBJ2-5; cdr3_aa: CASSLGTSGGLLDF
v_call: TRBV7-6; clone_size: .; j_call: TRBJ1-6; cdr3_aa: CASRPSDTNNSPLHF
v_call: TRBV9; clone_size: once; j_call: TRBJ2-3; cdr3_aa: CASSVPSGGAGDTQYF
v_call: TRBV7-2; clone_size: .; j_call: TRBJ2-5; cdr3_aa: CASSLASGKLETQYF
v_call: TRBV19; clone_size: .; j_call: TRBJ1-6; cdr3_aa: CASSLTDGNSPLHF
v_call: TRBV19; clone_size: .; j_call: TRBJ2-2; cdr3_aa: CASRQSGTNTGELFF
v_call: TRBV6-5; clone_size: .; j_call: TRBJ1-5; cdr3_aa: CASRADRGGNQPQHF
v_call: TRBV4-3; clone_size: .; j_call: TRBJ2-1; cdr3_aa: CASSQGLTSGRRVGNEQFF
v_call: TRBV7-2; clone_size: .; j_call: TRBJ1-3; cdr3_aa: CASSFQGTSPNTIYF
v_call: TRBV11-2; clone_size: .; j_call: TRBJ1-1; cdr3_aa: CASSLVGQTEAFF
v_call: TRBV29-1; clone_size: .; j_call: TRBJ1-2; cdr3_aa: CSVDGEDPYYGYTF
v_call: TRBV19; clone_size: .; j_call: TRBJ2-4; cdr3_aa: CASSSRGGGGDMAKNIQYF
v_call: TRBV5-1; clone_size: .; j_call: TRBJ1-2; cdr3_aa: CASSPSRDSSYGYTF
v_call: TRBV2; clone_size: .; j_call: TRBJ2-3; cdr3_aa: CASSLVGTSGDTQYF
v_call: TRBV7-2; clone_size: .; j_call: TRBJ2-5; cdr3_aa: CASSRDRQETQYF
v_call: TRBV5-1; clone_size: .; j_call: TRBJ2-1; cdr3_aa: CASSLGGGPSNEQFF
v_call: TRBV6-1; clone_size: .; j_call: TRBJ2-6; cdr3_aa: CASSESASTGANVLTF
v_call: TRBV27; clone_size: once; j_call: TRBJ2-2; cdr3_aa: CASSLSATSSSGELFF
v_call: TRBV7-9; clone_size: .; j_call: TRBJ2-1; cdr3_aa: CASSLVSGPWGGNEQFF
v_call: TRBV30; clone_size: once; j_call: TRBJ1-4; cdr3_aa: CAWSYRSLANEKLFF
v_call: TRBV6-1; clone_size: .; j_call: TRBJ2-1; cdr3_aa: CASSAQGSYNEQFF
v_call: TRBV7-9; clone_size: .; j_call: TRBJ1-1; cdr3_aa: CASSSGDRGILNTEAFF
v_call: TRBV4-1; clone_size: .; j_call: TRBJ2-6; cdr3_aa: CASSQDGFSGANVLTF
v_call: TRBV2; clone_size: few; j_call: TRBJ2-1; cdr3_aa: CASRFLDSSHEQFF
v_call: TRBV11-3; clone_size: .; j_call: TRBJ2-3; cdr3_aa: CASSLGRLAGSTDTQYF
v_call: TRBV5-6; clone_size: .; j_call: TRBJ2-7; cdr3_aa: CASSLVLAGGSYEQYF
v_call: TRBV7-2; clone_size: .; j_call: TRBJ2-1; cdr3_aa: CASTLGQKGNEQFF
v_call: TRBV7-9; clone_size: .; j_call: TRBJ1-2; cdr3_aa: CASSQGGYYTF
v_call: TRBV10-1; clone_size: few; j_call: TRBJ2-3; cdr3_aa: CASSQRTGSTDTQYF
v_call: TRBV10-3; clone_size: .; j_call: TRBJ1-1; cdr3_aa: CAISRQGMNTEAFF
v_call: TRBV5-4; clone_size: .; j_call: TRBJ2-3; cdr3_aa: CASGQTLPPDTQYF
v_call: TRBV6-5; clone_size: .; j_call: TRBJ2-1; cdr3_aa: CASSRLAAYNEQFF
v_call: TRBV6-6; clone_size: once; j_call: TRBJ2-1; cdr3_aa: CASTLGLSNSYNEQFF
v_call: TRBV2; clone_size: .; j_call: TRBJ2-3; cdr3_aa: CASRQAGGQYF
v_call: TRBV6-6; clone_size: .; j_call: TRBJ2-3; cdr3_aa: CASGRGSTDTQYF
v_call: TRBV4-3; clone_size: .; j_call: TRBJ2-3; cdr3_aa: CASSQDGRGAQDTQYF
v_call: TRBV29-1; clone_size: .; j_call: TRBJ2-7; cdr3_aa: CSVEIRVSGEQYF
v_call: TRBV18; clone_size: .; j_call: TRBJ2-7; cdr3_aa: CASSPIPGGDRGTYEQYF
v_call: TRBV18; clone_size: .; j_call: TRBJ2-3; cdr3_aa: CASSPPQERTDTQYF
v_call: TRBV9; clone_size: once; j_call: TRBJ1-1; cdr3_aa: CASSGGIGGEAFF
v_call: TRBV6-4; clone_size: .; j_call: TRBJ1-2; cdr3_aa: CASSDWYRGNYGYTF
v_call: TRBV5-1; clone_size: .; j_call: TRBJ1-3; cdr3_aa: CASSPEPNREYTIYF
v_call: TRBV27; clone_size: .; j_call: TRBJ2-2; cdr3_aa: CASSLPVLAGVFGELFF
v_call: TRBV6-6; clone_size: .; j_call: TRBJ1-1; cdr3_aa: CASSYRQTEAFF
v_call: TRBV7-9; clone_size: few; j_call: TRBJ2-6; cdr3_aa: CASSLGSGSGANVLTF
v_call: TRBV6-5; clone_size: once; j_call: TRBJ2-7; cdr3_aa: CASSYLAGNYEQYF
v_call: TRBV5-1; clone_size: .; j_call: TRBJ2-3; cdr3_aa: CAGSLTVPVTDTQYF
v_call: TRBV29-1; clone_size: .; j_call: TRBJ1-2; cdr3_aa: CSVGRADYGYTF
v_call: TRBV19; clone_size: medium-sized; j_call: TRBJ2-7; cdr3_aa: CASSQGQVGYEQYF
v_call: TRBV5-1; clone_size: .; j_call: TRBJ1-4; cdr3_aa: CASSRDGEKLFF